The sequence of this T cell receptor (beta chain) was determined in a study of blood T cell repertoires in COVID-19. Libraries were prepared by immunoSEQ multiplex PCR; TCRdb keeps only in-frame clonotypes and omits some of them. The data contain approximately 250,000 clones, around 84% of them singletons. This clone was seen once. The germline V gene encodes CDR1 MNHEY and CDR2 SVGEGT. This CDR3 is 16 amino acids long. The V gene end was trimmed by 1 base and the J gene end by 2 bases; junction bases not matched to a gene: 3. The chain employs TRBV6-2 or TRBV6-3 and TRBJ1-2; TRBD1 matches at 11 bases. This clonotype was obtained from a woman between 40 and 55 years old who had recovered from COVID-19. Sequenced: peripheral blood. The CDR3 nucleotides read TGTGCCAGCAGTTACTTTCGGACAGGGGGCAACTATGGCTACACCTTC. The encoded protein is CASSYFRTGGNYGYTF.